This is a list of T cell receptor beta chains from one sample in a study of cytomegalovirus exposure and HLA in healthy donors. Assay: immunoSEQ multiplex PCR; the TCRdb copy retains only in-frame clones and omits some. The ten top clones account for around 1.6%, within a sample of 75,000 to 95,000 clones. The specimen was PBMCs. The receptor source for this set is an older woman in good health and CMV-seronegative. Each CDR3 is given with its conserved first and last residue. D genes are given only for firm matches.

TRBJ2-3,.,TRBV15,CATSRDRVLTDTQYF,TGTGCCACCAGCAGAGACCGGGTCCTCACAGATACGCAGTATTTT
TRBJ2-5,.,TRBV10-3,CAISESSLGGETQYF,TGTGCCATCAGTGAGTCAAGTTTGGGCGGGGAGACCCAGTACTTC
TRBJ2-3,TRBD2,TRBV6-6,CASNWREVDTQYF,TGTGCCAGCAATTGGCGGGAGGTAGATACGCAGTATTTT
TRBJ1-1,.,TRBV10-3,CAIRSGVGTEAFF,TGTGCCATCAGATCCGGGGTGGGCACTGAAGCTTTCTTT
TRBJ2-5,.,TRBV2,CASSESVQGWETQYF,TGTGCCAGCAGTGAATCGGTCCAGGGTTGGGAGACCCAGTACTTC
TRBJ1-4,TRBD1,TRBV19,CASSTGQDNEKLFF,TGTGCCAGTAGTACCGGACAGGATAATGAAAAACTGTTTTTT
TRBJ1-1,TRBD1,TRBV29-1,CSVQKGQGNTEAFF,TGCAGCGTTCAAAAGGGACAGGGGAACACTGAAGCTTTCTTT
TRBJ2-5,.,TRBV7-2,CASSLMGGAEETQYF,TGTGCCAGCAGCCTAATGGGGGGGGCAGAAGAGACCCAGTACTTC
TRBJ1-1,.,TRBV6-5,CASSYRGTRGTEAFF,TGTGCCAGCAGTTACAGAGGCACGCGGGGCACTGAAGCTTTCTTT
TRBJ1-5,TRBD1,TRBV18,CASSPSDRAQPQHF,TGTGCCAGCTCACCCTCGGACAGGGCCCAGCCCCAGCATTTT
TRBJ2-7,.,TRBV28,CASSLSSGSVSYEQYF,TGTGCCAGCAGTTTATCTTCGGGGTCCGTCTCCTACGAGCAGTACTTC
TRBJ1-1,.,TRBV19,CASSTQMNTEAFF,TGTGCCAGTAGTACACAGATGAACACTGAAGCTTTCTTT
TRBJ2-3,.,TRBV6-1,CASSPPGFGDTQYF,TGTGCCAGCAGTCCTCCGGGGTTCGGAGATACGCAGTATTTT
TRBJ1-2,.,TRBV6-5,CASSYLSPDTDGYTF,TGTGCCAGCAGTTACCTCTCCCCGGACACGGATGGCTACACCTTC
TRBJ2-2,.,TRBV11-3,CASSFTGNTGELFF,TGTGCCAGCAGCTTCACAGGGAACACCGGGGAGCTGTTTTTT